The 5 T cell receptor beta chains below all came from one sample that was sequenced in a study of T cell repertoires in cytomegalovirus infection. Their target antigens are unknown. Each CDR3 protein gets one entry after TCRdb re-called the reads with MiXCR. The repertoire holds about 890,000 distinct CDR3 sequences, with approximately 33% as singletons. Here the sequenced sample was cultured CD8+ T cells from PBMCs, taken from culture after CMV antigen stimulation. The receptors originated from a human donor in good health (CMV status not recorded). Some clones in this sample may be carry-over from other donors' samples.

V is TRBV4-1 and J is TRBJ2-7, with 7 bases fitting TRBD2. V trimming: 1 base; J trimming: 3 bases; junction bases outside the gene matches: 9. The germline CDR1 and CDR2 sequences are MGHRA and YSYEKL. This CDR3 has 16 amino acids. The CDR3 is CASSQGGPGLYYEQYF. CDR3 nucleotides: TGCGCCAGCAGCCAAGGGGGTCCGGGACTATACTACGAGCAGTACTTC.

This clonotype turned up a few times. J is TRBJ1-1 and V is TRBV20-1, with 11 bases that match TRBD1. The germline V gene has CDR1 DFQATT and CDR2 SNEGSKA (reference sequence). The V and J ends lost 6 bases and 4 bases, in that order; junction bases with no gene match: 13. The CDR3 consists of 16 residues. CDR3 sequence (DNA): TGCAGTGCCCATATCCCCGGACAGGGGGCGAGCACTGAAGCTTTCTTT. It specifies CSAHIPGQGASTEAFF.

Concerning this clonotype: A junction boundary mismatches the germline segment, possibly from a read error. The rearrangement uses TRBV27 and TRBJ1-2; D call uncertain. The germline V gene encodes CDR1 MNHEY and CDR2 SMNVEV (reference sequence). This CDR3 is 16 amino acids long. The CDR3 protein is CASSFTQKLANFGYTF. The CDR3 DNA reads as TGTGCCAGCAGTTTCACCCAAAAATTAGCTAACTTTGGCTACACCTTC.

This chain connects TRBV14 to TRBJ2-5; D is unclear. Trimming stripped 4 bases from V and 4 bases from J, with 19 bases between. CDR1 is SGHDN, CDR2 FVKESK, per germline. This CDR3 spans 16 amino acids. In nucleotides, the CDR3 is TGTGCCAGCAGCCTAATATCGTTAAACAGTGGAGAGACCCAGTACTTC. Translating it yields CASSLISLNSGETQYF.

This clonotype was found many times. The V and J genes are TRBV7-2 and TRBJ2-7; no reliable D call. V was shortened by 4 bases and J by 6 bases, with 22 bases between the two germline ends. Looked up from germline, CDR1 is SGHTA and CDR2 is FQGNSA. This CDR3 is 16 amino acids long. The CDR3 bases are TGTGCCAGCAGCTCACCCGAATGGTACCTGGGGATCGAGCAGTACTTC. This translates into CASSSPEWYLGIEQYF.